These 3 T cell receptor beta chains were sequenced from one sample in a study (dated by TCRdb to about 2016). The library relied on RT-PCR. The data were produced on an Illumina MiSeq. The public reads were quality trimmed at Q25 with fastp and then assembled into clones with MiXCR by TCRdb, keeping productive beta chains. Rows with a matching CDR3 protein are joined into one entry that keeps the most common DNA and genes. The sample yields about 680,000 distinct CDR3 sequences; 13% to 15% were counted once. Of the sample, roughly 3.9% falls within the top ten clones. The sample comprised memory CD4+ T cells from blood. The receptors originated from a female donor in good health, serving as a healthy control.

This clonotype was detected a few times. J is TRBJ2-7 and V is TRBV27; TRBD1 matches at 7 bases. CDR3 size: 18 residues. The junction had 15 bases not matched to a gene; V was cut back by 3 bases and J by 1 base. Germline CDR1 reads MNHEY; CDR2 reads SMNVEV (reference sequence). DNA for the CDR3: TGTGCCAGCAGTTTTGCTGTAGGGGGCTACTGGAGGTCCTACGAGCAGTACTTC. This sequence encodes CASSFAVGGYWRSYEQYF.

The J gene is TRBJ2-1, the V gene TRBV4-3; D remains ambiguous. Germline assignment: CDR1 LGHNA and CDR2 YSLEER. The V and J ends lost 4 bases and 8 bases respectively, with 12 bases between them. This CDR3 region has 13 residues. DNA for the CDR3: TGCGCCAGCAGCCCCCTCGTCGGTGATGAGCAGTTCTTC. Translation gives CASSPLVGDEQFF.

This clonotype was counted a few times. V gene TRBV18 combines with J gene TRBJ2-5; 7 bases line up with TRBD1. The germline V gene has CDR1 KGHSH and CDR2 LQKENI. Germline trimming cut 4 bases from V and 2 bases from J; bases unmatched to any gene: 4. CDR3 length: 14 residues. The CDR3 spells CASSRDRQQETQYF. The CDR3, as DNA: TGTGCCAGCTCACGGGACAGACAACAAGAGACCCAGTACTTC.